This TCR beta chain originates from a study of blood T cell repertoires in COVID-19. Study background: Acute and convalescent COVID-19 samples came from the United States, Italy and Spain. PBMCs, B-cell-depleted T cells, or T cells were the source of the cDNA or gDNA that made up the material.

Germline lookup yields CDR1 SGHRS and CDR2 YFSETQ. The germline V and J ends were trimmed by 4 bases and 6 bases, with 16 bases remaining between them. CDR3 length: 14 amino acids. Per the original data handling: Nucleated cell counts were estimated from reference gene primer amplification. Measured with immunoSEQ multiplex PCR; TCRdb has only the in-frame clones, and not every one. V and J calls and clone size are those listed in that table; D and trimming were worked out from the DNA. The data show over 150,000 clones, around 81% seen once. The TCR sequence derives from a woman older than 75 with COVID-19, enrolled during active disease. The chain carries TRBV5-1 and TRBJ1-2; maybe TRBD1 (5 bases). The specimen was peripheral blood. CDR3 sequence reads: CASSPGLRTDGYTF. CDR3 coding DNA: TGCGCCAGCAGCCCAGGGCTCAGAACCGATGGCTACACCTTC.